This T cell receptor beta chain is from a study of OX40 agonist ivuxolimab in advanced cancers. Turning to the study itself: Patients' therapy was ivuxolimab, an antibody that acts as an agonist of OX40 (CD134). Study findings and constraints: Both blood CD4+ and CD8+ T cells showed clonal growth by week 6 at 0.1 to 3.0 mg/kg.

The germline CDR1 and CDR2 sequences are MNHNY and SVGAGI (reference sequence). The ends lost 0 bases at V and 8 bases at J; junction bases unmatched: 9. The CDR3 covers 15 residues. Turning to this clone: The antigen remains unidentified.

Anyone with autoimmune disease history or systemic immunosuppression was excluded. Data came from immunoSEQ multiplex PCR; TCRdb stores just in-frame clones and leaves some out. The profile covers more than 20,000 clones, with roughly 91% appearing a single time and about 10% taken by the ten largest. The sequence was collected from an adult with an advanced solid tumor such as melanoma, head and neck, liver or kidney cancer. The genes are TRBV6-6 and TRBJ1-2, with 7 bases aligning to TRBD1. Source: CD4+ or CD8+ T cells sorted from blood, taken in a trial of the OX40 agonist ivuxolimab. For the CDR3, the DNA is TGTGCCAGCAGTTACTCGCCGTCAGGGGGGAGAGGCTACACCTTC. Residues: CASSYSPSGGRGYTF.